These T cell receptor beta chains were read from a single sample in a study of OX40 agonist ivuxolimab in advanced cancers. The assay was immunoSEQ multiplex PCR, and TCRdb's table has in-frame clones only and misses some. The repertoire holds fewer than 70,000 clones, with about 86% as singletons. The input for sequencing was CD4+ or CD8+ T cells sorted from blood, taken in a trial of the OX40 agonist ivuxolimab. Receptor source: an adult with an advanced solid tumor such as melanoma, head and neck, liver or kidney cancer. Each CDR3 is given with its conserved first and last residue.

TRBV15,TRBJ1-2,CATSREGGYTF
TRBV15,TRBJ2-4,CATSRDLAGVGAKNIQYF
TRBV10-1,TRBJ2-7,CASRAGTGHYEQYF
TRBV6-1,TRBJ1-2,CASRIIQGLDYGYTF
TRBV5-6,TRBJ2-1,CASGTSGRDNEQFF
TRBV7-9,TRBJ1-1,CASSSQGDTEAFF
TRBV6-4,TRBJ1-5,CASSLNQPQHF
TRBV28,TRBJ1-1,CASSPGADMITEAFF
TRBV4-1,TRBJ2-2,CASSRGDLTGELFF
TRBV5-6,TRBJ2-3,CASSLGGLRGWGDTQYF
TRBV6-5,TRBJ1-2,CASSSPKEGSYGYTF
TRBV5-1,TRBJ2-3,CASSLTDSTDTQYF
TRBV7-9,TRBJ2-1,CASSRGEYNEQFF
TRBV6-1,TRBJ1-4,CASSPVPRGEKLFF
TRBV19,TRBJ1-2,CASSTGQGYGYTF
TRBV27,TRBJ2-7,CASSRTGYEQYF
TRBV7-9,TRBJ1-1,CASVGKNTEAFF
TRBV4-1,TRBJ1-2,CASSRQGNPYGYTF
TRBV7-2,TRBJ2-7,CASRGGGGREQYF
TRBV30,TRBJ1-5,CAWSPRTGPQHF
TRBV19,TRBJ2-7,CASSIRGGLAVYEQYF
TRBV4-1,TRBJ1-4,CASSQAGGYEKLFF
TRBV28,TRBJ2-5,CASSSGSTGLETQYF
TRBV10-3,TRBJ1-6,CAISESGGNSPLHF
TRBV11-2,TRBJ2-5,CASSSGLAGQYQETQYF
TRBV19,TRBJ2-2,CATKPGLGYTGELFF
TRBV6-1,TRBJ1-1,CASSEARNTEAFF
TRBV7-2,TRBJ2-7,CASSWEGTSGNYEQYF
TRBV5-4,TRBJ2-7,CASSLAAGVGTYEQYF
TRBV27,TRBJ1-6,CATRGTGFNSPLHF
TRBV29-1,TRBJ2-3,CSVTPRSPTADTQYF
TRBV28,TRBJ2-7,CASSYGEYEQYF
TRBV29-1,TRBJ2-1,CSVSVGLAENYNEQFF
TRBV13,TRBJ1-1,CASTPTLGAGLNTEAFF
TRBV9,TRBJ2-7,CASSVYQERTYEQYF
TRBV7-9,TRBJ1-4,CASSLGGASNEKLFF
TRBV10-3,TRBJ2-1,CAISDSSNEQFF
TRBV6-5,TRBJ2-2,CASSFAAGLAGELFF
TRBV19,TRBJ1-1,CASSNLSVQRTEAFF
TRBV6-5,TRBJ1-3,CASSPDLFSWDTIYF
TRBV2,TRBJ1-3,CASRPSRDGNTIYF
TRBV11-3,TRBJ2-7,CASSLGSSGGAGEQYF
TRBV5-4,TRBJ1-2,CASSLTGIYYGYTF
TRBV9,TRBJ2-2,CASDRGAGELFF
TRBV5-6,TRBJ2-2,CASSPRQGGNTGELFF
TRBV10-1,TRBJ1-3,CASGPGGSGNTIYF
TRBV10-3,TRBJ2-7,CATGGGSYEQYF
TRBV5-4,TRBJ2-1,CASQRDFQSNEQFF
TRBV6-1,TRBJ2-7,CATRGVLFEQYF
TRBV5-4,TRBJ2-3,CASSLVRGSTDTQYF
TRBV13,TRBJ2-2,CASSFAGTGFSGELFF
TRBV4-1,TRBJ2-6,CASSQPRVGTGGTGANVLTF
TRBV18,TRBJ1-4,CASSPGSLNEKLFF
TRBV28,TRBJ2-5,CASSFNRAVETQYF
TRBV27,TRBJ2-3,CASSSDSSTDTQYF
TRBV28,TRBJ1-4,CASSEVLRNKKLFF
TRBV7-3,TRBJ2-7,CASSSGTTYEQYF